This T cell receptor (beta chain) comes out of a study of patients and donors after allogeneic stem cell transplantation. This CDR3 comprises 17 residues. Looked up from germline, CDR1 is KGHDR and CDR2 is SFDVKD. J lost 7 bases, V lost 5 bases, and 12 bases had no gene match. TCRdb used MiXCR to reprocess the RT-PCR reads, holding one entry per CDR3 protein. The repertoire holds hundreds of thousands of distinct CDR3 sequences, with more than 15% as singletons. The origin of this receptor is a human donor who was either an allogeneic HSCT recipient or a stem cell or donor lymphocyte infusion donor (not recorded which). It is not recorded whose cells these are; they may come from a transplant donor. The sample taken for sequencing was blood, either unsorted or a sorted T cell fraction (not recorded which). The rearrangement links TRBV24-1 to TRBJ2-2, with 10 bases aligning to TRBD2. The CDR3 sequence: CATSGTPAGGPSGELFF. The CDR3 DNA sequence: TGTGCCACCAGTGGCACCCCAGCGGGAGGGCCTAGCGGGGAGCTGTTTTTT.